Listed here are 6 T cell receptor beta chains from one sample, sequenced in a study of T-cell reconstitution after alpha-beta-depleted transplantation in children. Preparation of the TCRbeta library used unique molecular identifiers. Via MiXCR, TCRdb re-called the PCR reads, giving one row per CDR3 protein. The sample records 500,000 to 600,000 distinct CDR3 sequences, around 19% being singletons. The starting material was PBMCs from the stem cell graft donor, obtained from the stem cell graft. Receptors were obtained from a human donor who donated a stem cell graft to a child with acute lymphoblastic leukemia.

This clonotype was seen ten or more times. This chain connects TRBV12-3 or TRBV12-4 to TRBJ2-7; 8 bases match TRBD1. This CDR3 contains 14 residues. The V gene end was trimmed by 2 bases and the J gene end by 3 bases; junction bases not matched to a gene: 3. The CDR3 DNA sequence: TGTGCCAGCAGTTTACGACAGGGGCGCTACGAGCAGTACTTC. Protein: CASSLRQGRYEQYF.

The chain links TRBV6-1 to TRBJ1-2; D gene uncertain. From germline, CDR1 is MNHNS and CDR2 SASEGT. The germline V and J ends were trimmed by 6 bases and 4 bases, with 12 bases remaining between them. CDR3 length equals 13 residues. This chain's CDR3 is CASRDGLSYGYTF. CDR3 sequence (DNA): TGTGCCAGCAGGGACGGATTAAGCTATGGCTACACCTTC.

V gene TRBV27 combines with J gene TRBJ2-7; TRBD1 matches 9 bases. The CDR3 loop spans 14 amino acids. CDR1 and CDR2 (germline): MNHEY, SMNVEV (reference sequence). V shed 2 bases and J 5 bases; nucleotides not matched to a gene: 4. Written as DNA, the CDR3 is TGTGCCAGCAGTTTAAGGGGGACAGGGAACGAGCAGTACTTC. Its translation: CASSLRGTGNEQYF.

The J gene is TRBJ2-7, the V gene TRBV10-3, with D possibly being TRBD2 (6 bases). The CDR3 has 14 amino acids. Looked up from germline, CDR1 is ENHRY and CDR2 is SYGVKD. Trimming shortened V by 4 bases and J by 6 bases, and 16 bases separated the two germline ends. The CDR3 DNA follows: TGTGCCATCAGTGGGCTGACTAGTCCAGCCGAGCAGTACTTC. This encodes CAISGLTSPAEQYF.

This clonotype was picked up a small number of times. This sequence joins TRBV11-2 and TRBJ2-7, with D unresolved. Germline lookup yields CDR1 SGHAT and CDR2 FQNNGV. V was shortened by 7 bases and J by 1 base, with 14 bases between the two germline ends. This CDR3 has 14 amino acids. CDR3 protein: CASTLTRGSYEQYF. The CDR3 DNA is TGTGCCAGCACCCTGACACGTGGATCCTACGAGCAGTACTTC.

The chain is built from TRBV6-2 or TRBV6-3 and TRBJ1-5; 7 bases align to TRBD1. The germline V gene has CDR1 MNHEY and CDR2 SVGEGT. This CDR3 spans 13 amino acids. The junction had 5 bases not matched to a gene; V was cut back by 6 bases and J by 6 bases. The CDR3 DNA is TGTGCCAGCAGGACAGGGAACGGTCAGCCCCAGCATTTT. Amino acid sequence: CASRTGNGQPQHF.